This is a list of T cell receptor delta chains from one sample in a study of delta chains in infants with herpesvirus infections. TCRdb reanalysed the RT-PCR reads via CATT. The table has under 650 delta-chain clones, 2.5% to 3% seen once; the top ten hold just under 30%. Material: peripheral blood, obtained at time point 3 of longitudinal follow-up. The source is a human donor who was a Ugandan infant, either HIV-exposed or HIV-unexposed (not recorded which). Both conserved end residues are part of each CDR3. The order of the fields is V gene, J gene, clone size, CDR3 protein. Clone sizes are shown as how often the clone was seen (once, few, many) or a class if it is expanded.

v_call: TRAV38-2/DV8
j_call: TRDJ1
clone_size: large
cdr3_aa: CAYIGCSKPYWVKRGTDKLIF

v_call: TRDV1
j_call: TRDJ1
clone_size: large
cdr3_aa: CALGEFLSCFPLLGDGVYTDKLIF

v_call: TRDV2
j_call: TRDJ1
clone_size: large
cdr3_aa: CACVGLGDTHADKLIF

v_call: TRDV1
j_call: TRDJ1
clone_size: large
cdr3_aa: CALGEPSAGGAVPLPLWTDKLIF

v_call: TRDV3
j_call: TRDJ1
clone_size: large
cdr3_aa: CAFTPWGSTDKLIF

v_call: TRDV1
j_call: TRDJ1
clone_size: large
cdr3_aa: CALGELNRRIWVVKLIF

v_call: TRDV1
j_call: TRDJ1
clone_size: large
cdr3_aa: CALGEQVTTSRWASFGGPYTDKLIF

v_call: TRDV1
j_call: TRDJ1
clone_size: large
cdr3_aa: CALSGVLGDTTYRPDKLIF

v_call: TRDV1
j_call: TRDJ1
clone_size: few
cdr3_aa: CALGEISPYWGIPHTDKLIF

v_call: TRDV1
j_call: TRDJ1
clone_size: large
cdr3_aa: CALGDSSIFGWGIQSYRNTDKLIF

v_call: TRDV1
j_call: TRDJ1
clone_size: medium-sized
cdr3_aa: CALGVYPNVLGDEGELIF